This TCR beta chain was sequenced during a study of cytotoxic CD8 clonotypes in ibrutinib-treated CLL. Study-level findings and limits: Exceeding age-matched healthy donors, baseline clonality also tracked the counts of circulating CD8+ T cells.

A word on this clone: Its antigen is not identified.

The data were produced by immunoSEQ multiplex PCR, yet TCRdb's version contains in-frame clones alone and is incomplete. The sample contains about 270,000 clones, 76% of which appear only once. V lost 1 base to trimming and J lost 2 bases, with 11 bases between them. This CDR3 has 15 amino acids. Germline CDR1 reads SEHNR; CDR2 reads FQNEAQ (reference sequence). The sequence was collected from a human donor with chronic lymphocytic leukemia. The chain uses TRBV7-9 and TRBJ2-5; maybe TRBD1 (6 bases). Sequenced material: PBMCs, taken at disease progression, from a patient treated with ibrutinib. CDR3 amino acids: CASSLEDSYQETQYF. CDR3 nucleotides: TGTGCCAGCAGCTTAGAGGACAGCTATCAAGAGACCCAGTACTTC.